This TCR beta chain appears in the sequencing data of a study of cytomegalovirus exposure and HLA in healthy donors. General study results and limits: Researchers reportedly found TCR beta sequences accurately predicted most subjects' HLA-A and HLA-B alleles.

Primers included in the PCR were 60 Vbeta and 13 Jbeta primers. Assay: immunoSEQ multiplex PCR; the TCRdb copy retains only in-frame clones and omits some. Of 160,000 or so clones in the sample, roughly 80% were seen once. This clone has just a few counts. Its antigen is as yet unknown. The CDR3 end shows no conserved phenylalanine or tryptophan, and so a read error is likely. It is unclear where the CDR3 begins or ends on the DNA, so no DNA is shown, and the CDR3 is as TCRdb lists it. The CDR3 is 16 residues long, ends included. The V gene's germline CDR1 is LGHNA and CDR2 YSLEER. The V call is TRBV4-3, the J call TRBJ2-3; TRBD2, the table's D call, was not compared with the DNA. The receptor was isolated from a woman aged 25 to 39 in good health and CMV-seropositive. The source material was PBMCs. CDR3 amino acids: CASSQGPGNFTDTHYS.